The 6 T cell receptor beta chains below all came from one sample that was sequenced in a study of T cells after yellow fever vaccination (dated by TCRdb to about 2019). The method behind the library was 5' RACE. The data were produced on an Illumina NovaSeq 6000. TCRdb trimmed the raw reads at Q25, called clones with MiXCR and kept productive beta chains. One record per CDR3 amino acid sequence lists the most common genes and DNA. The table for this sample lists some 160,000 distinct CDR3 sequences; roughly 9% of them were counted only once. Roughly a third of the sample lies in the top ten. Reading the label with the study, this specimen's treatment or condition is: live attenuated yellow fever vaccine strain. The sequences come from CD8+ T cells sorted from PBMCs, collected 45 days after the yellow fever booster vaccination. The receptors were sampled from a man aged 18 to 30 who received the YFV17D yellow fever vaccine.

This clonotype was seen only a few times. The rearrangement joins TRBV12-3 or TRBV12-4 to TRBJ2-5, with D perhaps TRBD2 (5 bases). The germline V and J ends were trimmed by 5 bases and 4 bases, with 20 bases remaining between them. CDR3 length: 16 amino acids. CDR3 bases: TGTGCCAGCAGTCCCCGAGTAGCGTTTATCGCAGAGACCCAGTACTTC. Residues: CASSPRVAFIAETQYF.

This clonotype was counted only a few times. The CDR3 DNA is TGTGCCAGCACCCCGAGGGGTCCCAACGAGCAGTACGTC. This sequence encodes CASTPRGPNEQYV. The chain employs TRBV27 and TRBJ2-7, with D perhaps being TRBD1 or TRBD2 (5 bases each). The CDR3 is 13 residues long. Germline assignment: CDR1 MNHEY and CDR2 SMNVEV (reference sequence). V was shortened by 7 bases and J by 5 bases, with 15 bases between the two germline ends.

This clonotype has a handful of counts. This chain connects TRBV10-2 to TRBJ2-7; tentatively, D is TRBD2 (5 bases). V was clipped by 3 bases and J by 0 bases, with 9 bases between them. This CDR3 is 14 amino acids long. Germline V CDR1 and CDR2: WSHSY, SAAADI. In DNA form, the CDR3 reads TGCGCCAGCAGTGAAAGCGGATCCTCCTACGAGCAGTACTTC. Translated: CASSESGSSYEQYF.

This sequence joins TRBV7-9 and TRBJ1-2, with D perhaps matching TRBD1 (5 bases). Trimming took off 2 bases at V and 2 bases at J, with 6 bases between the two ends. Germline V CDR1 and CDR2: SEHNR, FQNEAQ (reference sequence). The CDR3 extends over 13 amino acids. DNA of the CDR3: TGTGCCAGCAGCTTACCAGGGAACTATGGCTACACCTTC. This translates into CASSLPGNYGYTF.

The chain recombines TRBV19 with TRBJ2-7; TRBD1 aligns across 10 bases. The ends lost 5 bases at V and 3 bases at J; junction bases unmatched: 4. Germline values: CDR1 LNHDA, CDR2 SQIVND (reference sequence). There are 14 residues in the CDR3. CDR3 residues: CASSRTGGDYEQYF. Here the CDR3 DNA reads TGTGCCAGTAGTCGGACAGGGGGGGACTACGAGCAGTACTTC.

This clonotype was counted between two and nine times. The V call is TRBV5-5, the J call TRBJ2-6; D is ambiguous. The CDR3 sequence is 17 residues long. The germline CDR1 and CDR2 sequences are SGHKS and YYEKEE (reference sequence). V was cut by 0 bases and J by 0 bases, with 10 bases left in between. This CDR3 reads CASSLAPGLSGANVLTF. CDR3 DNA: TGTGCCAGCAGCTTGGCTCCTGGGCTCTCTGGGGCCAACGTCCTGACTTTC.